A single sample is the source of the 13 T cell receptor beta chains below, sequenced in a study of blood T cell repertoires in COVID-19. The assay was immunoSEQ multiplex PCR, and TCRdb's table has in-frame clones only and misses some. Of approximately 99,000 clones in the sample, 88% were seen once. The sequenced sample was peripheral blood. Source of these receptors: a human donor in a cohort sampled during active COVID-19.

J is TRBJ2-7 and V is TRBV18; TRBD2 matches at 9 bases. With 4 bases clipped from V and 6 bases from J, the junction kept 7 bases outside the gene matches. The germline gives CDR1 KGHSH, CDR2 LQKENI. This CDR3 has 14 residues. The CDR3 protein is CASSLSSGEGEQYF. For the CDR3, the DNA is TGTGCCAGCTCACTATCTAGCGGGGAGGGCGAGCAGTACTTC. Using reference TRBV18 and TRBJ2-7 for the parts outside the CDR3, the full variable domain is NAGVMQNPRHLVRRRGQEARLRCSPMKGHSHVYWYRQLPEEGLKFMVYLQKENIIDESGMPKERFSAEFPKEGPSILRIQQVVRGDSAAYFCASSLSSGEGEQYFGPGTRLTVT.

The chain joins TRBV21-1 to TRBJ2-3; TRBD2, the table's D call, lacks a check against the DNA. TRBV21-1 corresponds to a pseudogene. The CDR3 covers 15 residues. CDR3 DNA sequence: TGTGCCAGCAGCAATAGCGGGGGGGCTGGAGATACGCAGTATTTT. It codes for CASSNSGGAGDTQYF.

This clone was recorded only once. The chain recombines TRBV12-3 or TRBV12-4 with TRBJ1-1, with D perhaps TRBD1 (6 bases). Trimming cost V 2 bases and J 9 bases, with 7 bases left between them. CDR3 length equals 11 residues. The CDR3 coding sequence is TGTGCCAGCAGTTTAAGGGACAAAGCTTTCTTT. It yields the protein CASSLRDKAFF.

This chain joins TRBV6-2 or TRBV6-3 and TRBJ2-5; D remains ambiguous. The CDR3 has 15 residues. CDR1 MNHEY and CDR2 SVGEGT come from the germline V gene. Trimming shortened V by 0 bases and J by 1 base, and 9 bases separated the two germline ends. CDR3: CASSYSKLLQETQYF. The CDR3 region has the DNA TGTGCCAGCAGTTACTCGAAACTACTCCAAGAGACCCAGTACTTC.

V is TRBV27 and J is TRBJ1-2; D is perhaps TRBD1 (5 bases). Germline CDR1 and CDR2: MNHEY and SMNVEV (reference sequence). This CDR3 is 14 amino acids long. The ends were cut back, 3 bases at V and 5 bases at J, with 13 bases in the middle. CDR3 DNA: TGTGCCAGCAGTTTGTCAGGGAATAGTTATGGCTACACCTTC. Amino acids: CASSLSGNSYGYTF.

The table lists this clone with a count of one. The rearrangement uses TRBV10-3 and TRBJ1-6; TRBD1 matches 11 bases. With V trimmed by 6 bases and J by 7 bases, 5 bases remained unmatched. This CDR3 spans 15 amino acids. Germline CDR1 is ENHRY and CDR2 is SYGVKD. DNA for the CDR3: TGTGCCATCAGCGGACAGGGGGCTCGAAATTCACCCCTCCACTTT. This encodes CAISGQGARNSPLHF.

The rearrangement uses TRBV5-5 and TRBJ2-7, with TRBD2 as a possible D gene (5 bases). The CDR3 length is 15 residues. Per germline, CDR1 SGHKS and CDR2 YYEKEE (reference sequence). V was pared by 2 bases and J by 6 bases, with 18 bases between. The CDR3 DNA reads as TGTGCCAGCAGCTTTACCGGGAACTCGGGCGGCGAGCAGTACTTC. This translates into CASSFTGNSGGEQYF.

J is TRBJ2-3 and V is TRBV13; no firm D call. Germline CDR1 is PRHDT and CDR2 is FYEKMQ (reference sequence). The V end was cut by 5 bases, the J end by 0 bases, with 12 bases between. The CDR3 covers 15 residues. The CDR3 nucleotides read TGTGCCAGCAGCCCCCCCCTAATAAGCACAGATACGCAGTATTTT. It encodes CASSPPLISTDTQYF. The variable domain in full, with the rest retrieved from reference TRBV13 and TRBJ2-3, is AAGVIQSPRHLIKEKRETATLKCYPIPRHDTVYWYQQGPGQDPQFLISFYEKMQSDKGSIPDRFSAQQFSDYHSELNMSSLELGDSALYFCASSPPLISTDTQYFGPGTRLTVL.

The chain uses TRBV5-4 and TRBJ2-7; TRBD1 aligns across 7 bases. V lost 3 bases, J lost 3 bases, and 6 bases stayed unmatched. This CDR3 has 14 amino acids. CDR1 SGHNT and CDR2 YYREEE come from the germline V gene (reference sequence). CDR3 loop: CASSYARGSYEQYF. The CDR3, as DNA: TGTGCCAGCAGCTACGCCAGGGGGAGCTACGAGCAGTACTTC.

This chain links TRBV3-1 (or the pseudogene TRBV3-2) with TRBJ2-2; D is undetermined. V lost 4 bases, J lost 3 bases, and 9 bases lay in between. The CDR3 covers 14 residues. CDR1 and CDR2 from the germline V gene are LGHDT and YNNKEL (reference sequence). CDR3 protein: CASSPKPDTGELFF. CDR3 in DNA: TGTGCCAGCAGCCCAAAACCGGACACCGGGGAGCTGTTTTTT.

The chain is built from TRBV15 and TRBJ2-7; 11 nucleotides agree with TRBD1. Germline V lookup: CDR1 LNHNV, CDR2 YYDKDF (reference sequence). The CDR3 contains 16 residues. The junction had 2 bases not matched to a gene; V was cut back by 1 base and J by 0 bases. CDR3 in amino acids: CATSRAGTGGSYEQYF. Written as DNA, the CDR3 is TGTGCCACCAGCAGAGCTGGGACAGGGGGCTCCTACGAGCAGTACTTC.

The chain is built from TRBV13 and TRBJ2-7; TRBD2 aligns across 9 bases. The CDR3 is made up of 15 amino acids. V lost 5 bases, J lost 0 bases, and 5 bases stayed unmatched. In germline, CDR1 is PRHDT, CDR2 FYEKMQ (reference sequence). For the CDR3, the DNA is TGTGCCAGCAGCCAGACTAGCGGCCTCTCCTACGAGCAGTACTTC. Its protein is CASSQTSGLSYEQYF.

The rearrangement links TRBV5-4 to TRBJ2-5; D might be TRBD1 (6 bases). This CDR3 is 14 amino acids long. The V and J ends lost 5 bases and 2 bases respectively, with 13 bases between them. The germline CDR1 and CDR2 sequences are SGHNT and YYREEE (reference sequence). The CDR3 region has the DNA TGTGCCAGCAGTTCAGGGGCCCTACAAGAGACCCAGTACTTC. Translated, it gives CASSSGALQETQYF.